What follows are 23 T cell receptor beta chains derived from one specimen sequenced in a study of T cell responses to AZD1222 COVID-19 vaccine. Sequencing used immunoSEQ multiplex PCR; TCRdb keeps in-frame clones, though not all of them. The table lists about 110,000 clones, 90% to 95% of them singletons. The sample here was peripheral blood, taken on day 0 of AZD1222 vaccination. The receptors were sampled from an adult in good health.

This clone was counted a single time. V and J are TRBV5-5 and TRBJ1-3; D gene uncertain. The CDR3 sequence is 15 residues long. Germline V gives CDR1 SGHKS, CDR2 YYEKEE (reference sequence). The V and J ends lost 4 bases and 0 bases respectively, with 11 bases between them. The CDR3 region is CASSPSSGSGNTIYF. CDR3 DNA: TGTGCCAGCAGCCCAAGTTCGGGCTCTGGAAACACCATATATTTT.

This clone was detected once. V gene TRBV5-1 combines with J gene TRBJ2-3; TRBD2 might be the D (7 bases). Germline CDR1 SGHRS, CDR2 YFSETQ. CDR3 length: 16 residues. Trimming took off 6 bases at V and 1 base at J, with 18 bases between the two ends. CDR3 DNA: TGCGCCAGCACGACACTGGGGGCGGGAGGCACAGATACGCAGTATTTT. Translated: CASTTLGAGGTDTQYF.

V is TRBV30 and J is TRBJ1-4; TRBD1 aligns across 7 bases. Germline-derived CDR1 and CDR2 are GTSNPN and SVGIG (reference sequence). This CDR3 comprises 14 residues. V was pared by 2 bases and J by 7 bases, with 7 bases of the junction left unmatched. For the CDR3, the DNA is TGTGCCTGGAGTATCGGTCCAGGGGGTGAAAAACTGTTTTTT. It yields the protein CAWSIGPGGEKLFF. Supplemented by reference TRBV30 and TRBJ1-4, the full variable domain reads SQTIHQWPATLVQPVGSPLSLECTVEGTSNPNLYWYRQAAGRGLQLLFYSVGIGQISSEVPQNLSASRPQDRQFILSSKKLLLSDSGFYLCAWSIGPGGEKLFFGSGTQLSVL.

The chain uses TRBV4-1 and TRBJ1-1; D uncertain. Trimming removed 3 bases at V and 4 bases at J, with 15 bases between. Germline V gives CDR1 MGHRA, CDR2 YSYEKL. The CDR3 extends over 15 amino acids. As DNA, the CDR3 is TGCGCCAGCAGCCAGGGGAGGTGGTACGGCACTGAAGCTTTCTTT. This encodes CASSQGRWYGTEAFF.

A note on this clone: Other DNA variants within this sample encode the same CDR3. The chain has TRBV9 and TRBJ2-2; 8 bases line up with TRBD1. V lost 4 bases, J lost 2 bases, and 4 bases stayed unmatched. Per germline, CDR1 SGDLS and CDR2 YYNGEE. The CDR3 loop spans 15 amino acids. In DNA form, the CDR3 reads TGTGCCAGCAGCACAGGGACAGGTAACACCGGGGAGCTGTTTTTT. Its protein is CASSTGTGNTGELFF.

The rearrangement links TRBV7-3 to TRBJ1-1; D may be TRBD1 (5 bases). This CDR3 region has 18 residues. The ends were cut back, 2 bases at V and 1 base at J, with 20 bases in the middle. Per germline, CDR1 SGHTA and CDR2 FQGTGA. CDR3: CASSLSQAGVDGNTEAFF. CDR3 nucleotide sequence: TGTGCCAGCAGCTTATCCCAGGCGGGGGTCGATGGGAACACTGAAGCTTTCTTT.

This chain connects TRBV6-1 to TRBJ1-6, with D perhaps matching TRBD1 (6 bases). The length of the CDR3 is 15 residues. The germline V gene encodes CDR1 MNHNS and CDR2 SASEGT. With 1 base removed from V and 6 bases from J, the gap between germline ends came to 10 bases. The DNA for the CDR3 is TGTGCCAGCAGTGAAGACAGGGCGCCTAATTCACCCCTCCACTTT. This sequence encodes CASSEDRAPNSPLHF.

This clone was seen once. The chain uses TRBV2 and TRBJ2-7, with D possibly called TRBD1 or TRBD2 (6 bases each). The germline V gene encodes CDR1 SNHLY and CDR2 FYNNEI. V dropped 7 bases and J dropped 3 bases, with 19 bases sitting between them. This CDR3 is 15 amino acids long. The CDR3 loop is CASTPSRGQDYEQYF. The CDR3, as DNA: TGTGCCAGCACTCCAAGCCGGGGGCAAGACTACGAGCAGTACTTC.

The V call is TRBV24-1, the J call TRBJ1-2; D unclear. Germline loops: CDR1 KGHDR, CDR2 SFDVKD. V was trimmed by 2 bases and J by 4 bases, leaving 10 bases between them. The CDR3 spans 14 residues. The CDR3, as DNA: TGTGCCACCAGTGATTCCGGGGTTAGCTATGGCTACACCTTC. It is translated as CATSDSGVSYGYTF.

The gene calls are TRBV7-6 and TRBJ1-3, with 9 nucleotides matching TRBD1. Germline loops: CDR1 SGHVS, CDR2 FNYEAQ. Trimming removed 3 bases from V and 4 bases from J; junction bases left unmatched: 4. The CDR3 is made up of 15 amino acids. The CDR3 nucleotides are TGTGCCAGCAGCTTTGGACAGGGGCAGGGAAACACCATATATTTT. Protein product: CASSFGQGQGNTIYF.

The gene calls are TRBV7-8 and TRBJ1-1, with unresolved D. This CDR3 region has 14 residues. V shed 1 base and J shed 11 bases, with 17 bases lying between them. Germline CDR1 and CDR2: SGHVS and FQNEAQ. Here the CDR3 DNA reads TGTGCCAGCAGCTTAGTATCGGTTCAGAGTCCCGCTTTCTTT. This translates into CASSLVSVQSPAFF.

The V and J genes are TRBV11-2 and TRBJ1-1; 10 positions match TRBD1. The germline gives CDR1 SGHAT, CDR2 FQNNGV. With 5 bases clipped from V and 11 bases from J, the junction kept 5 bases outside the gene matches. CDR3 length: 12 amino acids. CDR3 sequence reads: CASSGTGAGAFF. DNA for the CDR3: TGTGCCAGCAGCGGGACAGGGGCTGGTGCTTTCTTT.

The chain uses TRBV19 and TRBJ2-1, with TRBD2 identical over 9 bases. After removal of 5 bases from V and 2 bases from J, the junction contained 1 base not matched to a gene. The CDR3 has 14 residues. Germline loops: CDR1 LNHDA, CDR2 SQIVND (reference sequence). The CDR3 is CASSRLAAYNEQFF. The CDR3 region has the DNA TGTGCCAGTAGTCGACTAGCGGCCTACAATGAGCAGTTCTTC.

The chain joins TRBV7-2 to TRBJ1-5; 9 bases agree with TRBD1. The germline V gene encodes CDR1 SGHTA and CDR2 FQGNSA. The ends lost 3 bases at V and 7 bases at J; junction bases unmatched: 4. This CDR3 contains 14 residues. This chain's CDR3 is CASSLDRGGQPQHF. DNA for the CDR3: TGTGCCAGCAGCTTGGACAGGGGAGGCCAGCCCCAGCATTTT.

The chain recombines TRBV28 with TRBJ2-3, with D possibly matching TRBD2 (6 bases). CDR3 length: 16 residues. V dropped 1 base and J dropped 4 bases, with 15 bases sitting between them. CDR1 is MDHEN, CDR2 SYDVKM, per germline. CDR3 residues: CASSLLWREGPDTQYF. CDR3 bases: TGTGCCAGCAGTTTATTATGGCGGGAAGGGCCAGATACGCAGTATTTT.

The chain uses TRBV5-4 and TRBJ2-3, with D possibly matching TRBD2 (5 bases). The CDR3 is 15 amino acids. Germline loops: CDR1 SGHNT, CDR2 YYREEE (reference sequence). V lost 0 bases and J lost 0, with 8 bases in between. As DNA, the CDR3 is TGTGCCAGCAGCTTGGAGCGGTCTAGCACAGATACGCAGTATTTT. Protein product: CASSLERSSTDTQYF.

The chain combines TRBV12-3 or TRBV12-4 with TRBJ1-6; D gene ambiguous. The CDR3 runs 12 residues. Trimming shortened V by 4 bases and J by 10 bases, and 8 bases separated the two germline ends. CDR3 in DNA: TGTGCCAGCAGTTCCCCGCTCTCACCCCTCCACTTT. It yields the protein CASSSPLSPLHF.

The table lists this clone with a count of one. Written as DNA, the CDR3 is TGTGCCAGCAGAGAACAGGGGGCGCTTTATGGCTACACCTTC. Translating it yields CASREQGALYGYTF. The chain couples TRBV25-1 to TRBJ1-2; 9 positions match TRBD1. This CDR3 has 14 residues. Unmatched junction bases numbered 7, after V lost 6 bases and J lost 5 bases. In germline, CDR1 is MGHDK, CDR2 SYGVNS.

V gene TRBV19 combines with J gene TRBJ1-2; D is undetermined. The CDR3 has 14 residues. Germline lookup yields CDR1 LNHDA and CDR2 SQIVND (reference sequence). Trimming took 7 bases from V and 4 from J, leaving 16 bases between them. This chain's CDR3 is CASIAPGSFYGYTF. The CDR3 coding sequence is TGTGCCAGTATCGCTCCCGGGTCCTTCTATGGCTACACCTTC.

This sequence joins TRBV19 and TRBJ2-3; the match to TRBD2 covers 13 bases. Per the germline V gene, CDR1 is LNHDA and CDR2 is SQIVND (reference sequence). J lost 1 base, V lost 6 bases, and 4 bases had no gene match. CDR3 size: 16 residues. Here the CDR3 reads CASSQGTSGGTDTQYF. In DNA form, the CDR3 reads TGTGCCAGTAGCCAGGGGACTAGCGGGGGCACAGATACGCAGTATTTT.

The chain uses TRBV5-4 and TRBJ1-2, with a weak D call TRBD1 (5 bases). CDR1 and CDR2 from the germline V gene are SGHNT and YYREEE (reference sequence). V was clipped by 4 bases and J by 4 bases, with 14 bases between them. The CDR3 spans 14 residues. Written as DNA, the CDR3 is TGTGCCAGCAGCCAATCGGGACTTACCTATGGCTACACCTTC. Its protein is CASSQSGLTYGYTF.

This rearrangement joins TRBV19 to TRBJ1-3; maybe TRBD1 (5 bases). V shed 3 bases and J shed 2 bases, with 14 bases lying between them. The CDR3 is 16 residues long. The germline gives CDR1 LNHDA, CDR2 SQIVND (reference sequence). As DNA, the CDR3 is TGTGCCAGTAGTATGGGCTTGCCAGGGCCTGGAAACACCATATATTTT. Protein product: CASSMGLPGPGNTIYF.

CDR3 residues: CSVAGLAGAYNEQFF. As DNA, the CDR3 is TGCAGCGTTGCGGGACTAGCGGGGGCCTACAATGAGCAGTTCTTC. The chain couples TRBV29-1 to TRBJ2-1; 14 positions agree with TRBD2. V shed 4 bases and J 2 bases; nucleotides not matched to a gene: 1. The CDR3 contains 15 residues. CDR1 and CDR2 (germline): SQVTM, ANQGSEA.